The next 6 T cell receptor beta chains were all read from a single sample in a study of cytomegalovirus exposure and HLA in healthy donors (dated by TCRdb to about 2017). The method was the immunoSEQ multiplex PCR assay. The multiplex PCR relied on a mix of 60 forward primers for TCR Vbeta segments and 13 reverse primers for TCR Jbeta segments. Not all clones reach the TCRdb copy of this immuneACCESS table, which keeps in-frame sequences only. Checked studies attribute under half of the gap to unresolved V genes and leave the rest unexplained. Present in this sample are about 180,000 clones, roughly 76% of which were seen just once. The ten largest clones capture 4.9% of the sample. Sequencing input: PBMCs. These receptors came from a woman aged 18 to 35 in good health and CMV-seropositive.

This chain links TRBV4-3 with TRBJ2-7, with 8 bases aligning to TRBD1. With V trimmed by 4 bases and J by 2 bases, 7 bases remained unmatched. Germline loops: CDR1 LGHNA, CDR2 YSLEER. The CDR3 extends over 15 amino acids. The chain's CDR3 is CASSPSDRGAYEQYF. The CDR3 region has the DNA TGCGCCAGCAGCCCTTCCGACAGGGGAGCCTACGAGCAGTACTTC.

The CDR3 nucleotides read TGTGCCAGCAGCTTAGCTACCGACAGGCCGGGAAGCTCCTACGAGCAGTACTTC. Its translation is CASSLATDRPGSSYEQYF. V is TRBV7-9 and J is TRBJ2-7; perhaps TRBD1 as D (6 bases). The germline gives CDR1 SEHNR, CDR2 FQNEAQ (reference sequence). The CDR3 has 18 residues. V lost 0 bases and J lost 0, with 18 bases in between.

The chain uses TRBV5-1 and TRBJ2-2, with D possibly matching TRBD2 (5 bases). Looked up from germline, CDR1 is SGHRS and CDR2 is YFSETQ. V was trimmed by 0 bases and J by 1 base, leaving 13 bases between them. There are 17 residues in the CDR3. CDR3 residues: CASSLDPGGGNTGELFF. CDR3 DNA sequence: TGCGCCAGCAGCTTGGATCCAGGTGGAGGGAACACCGGGGAGCTGTTTTTT.

This chain uses TRBV27 with TRBJ1-6, with 7 bases fitting TRBD1. Trimming at V came to 6 bases and at J to 5 bases, leaving 7 bases not matched to a gene. The length of the CDR3 is 15 residues. Per the germline V gene, CDR1 is MNHEY and CDR2 is SMNVEV (reference sequence). CDR3: CASSLGQPHNSPLHF. The CDR3 region has the DNA TGTGCCAGCAGCTTGGGACAGCCCCATAATTCACCCCTCCACTTT.

The chain is built from TRBV7-9 and TRBJ2-1; D is unresolved. Per germline, CDR1 SEHNR and CDR2 FQNEAQ (reference sequence). V was trimmed by 4 bases and J by 10 bases, leaving 8 bases between them. This CDR3 spans 11 amino acids. The CDR3 coding sequence is TGTGCCAGCAGCTCACAGTCGGAGCAGTTCTTC. Amino acid sequence: CASSSQSEQFF.

This rearrangement joins TRBV29-1 to TRBJ1-5; 7 positions agree with TRBD1. From germline, CDR1 is SQVTM and CDR2 ANQGSEA. The CDR3 totals 13 residues. V lost 8 bases to trimming and J lost 6 bases; unmatched junction nucleotides: 10. The CDR3 region is CSHGKRGPQPQHF. The CDR3 DNA reads as TGCAGCCACGGGAAAAGGGGGCCTCAGCCCCAGCATTTT.